This T cell receptor (beta chain) was sequenced in a study of CD8+ T cells in alopecia areata. Study details: Each day, treated patients took oral tofacitinib twice, at 5 to 10 mg per dose.

Extracted from the samples, RNA was reverse transcribed into cDNA to serve as the sequencing template. Sequenced by immunoSEQ multiplex PCR; TCRdb stores in-frame clones only, minus some. The sample carries 90,000 to 150,000 clones, about 54% recorded once. Treatment given: oral pan-JAK inhibitor, 5-10 mg twice daily. This TCR was sampled from a human donor with alopecia areata. The specimen was CD8+ T cells sorted from blood, collected at week 4, from a patient treated with tofacitinib.

Here the CDR3 reads CASQQSIGELFF. The DNA of the CDR3 is TGTGCCAGCCAGCAGAGTATCGGGGAGCTGTTTTTT. This chain connects TRBV28 to TRBJ2-2, with no clear D. This CDR3 contains 12 residues. The germline V gene encodes CDR1 MDHEN and CDR2 SYDVKM. Trimming took off 8 bases at V and 7 bases at J, with 11 bases between the two ends.